A single sample is the source of the 25 T cell receptor beta chains below, sequenced in a study of tumor and adjacent non-tumor tissue in lung cancer. RNA was extracted from bulk tissue without any cell sorting. More than 3 cm separated this lung sample from the edge of the tumor. Three rounds of nested PCR, following a modified ARM-PCR protocol, produced the TCRbeta library. A single record per CDR3 protein comes from TCRdb applying MiXCR to the multiplex PCR reads. In the table there are 50,000 to 60,000 distinct CDR3 sequences, 74% of which are singletons. The sequenced material came from distant non-tumor lung tissue. These receptors were collected from a woman aged 55-75 years with non-small cell lung cancer.

In its sample, this clonotype was seen a few times. This chain connects TRBV7-2 to TRBJ2-7; D is undetermined. CDR1 SGHTA and CDR2 FQGNSA come from the germline V gene. V shed 6 bases and J shed 7 bases, with 13 bases lying between them. The CDR3 contains 12 residues. The chain's CDR3 is CASSFPPLEQYF. CDR3 nucleotides: TGTGCCAGCAGTTTCCCACCCTTGGAGCAGTACTTC.

On this clonotype: One junction end disagrees with the germline gene, perhaps due to a read error. The chain is built from TRBV11-2 and TRBJ1-1; D remains ambiguous. In germline, CDR1 is SGHAT, CDR2 FQNNGV. CDR3 length equals 13 residues. The CDR3, as DNA: TGTGCCAGCATCTTATATCGAGGTCCTGAAGCTTTCTTT. It yields the protein CASILYRGPEAFF.

Comments on this clonotype: A junction end diverges from the germline sequence, so it may reflect a read error. V usage is TRBV10-3 and J usage is TRBJ2-1; D possibly matches TRBD1 or TRBD2 (5 bases each). Per the germline V gene, CDR1 is ENHRY and CDR2 is SYGVKD. This CDR3 comprises 18 residues. DNA for the CDR3: TGTACCATCAGTGAGTCGGGACGGGTAGGGAGAGGGGACAATGAGCAGTTCTTC. Translation gives CTISESGRVGRGDNEQFF.

As regards this clonotype: At one boundary the junction diverges from the germline segment, which might be a read error. This chain links TRBV28 with TRBJ1-2; D is undetermined. Per germline, CDR1 MDHEN and CDR2 SYDVKM. This CDR3 has 16 amino acids. CDR3 nucleotide sequence: TGTGCCAGCAGTTCCCCCGGGAGGGTTAAACACTATGTCTACACCTTC. Encoded protein: CASSSPGRVKHYVYTF.

The chain is built from TRBV11-3 and TRBJ1-3; D not certain. Germline V lookup: CDR1 SGHNT, CDR2 YENEEA. V was shortened by 6 bases and J by 10 bases, with 16 bases between the two germline ends. This CDR3 region has 13 residues. CDR3 bases: TGTGCCAGCAGGTCTGACACCAGAAGTACCATATATTTT. The encoded protein is CASRSDTRSTIYF.

In this sample, this clonotype turned up a few times. Relative to the germline gene, one junction end is altered; a read error may explain this. The chain has TRBV11-2 and TRBJ2-7; D gene ambiguous. The CDR3 has 13 amino acids. Germline-derived CDR1 and CDR2 are SGHAT and FQNNGV. The CDR3 DNA follows: TGTGCCAACAGCTTCGCGTTCTCCTACGAGCAGTACTTC. The encoded protein is CANSFAFSYEQYF.

A remark on this clonotype: Germline is not matched at one junction end, which may reflect a read error. CDR3 sequence: CAGGAQGNYDYTF. The CDR3 region has the DNA TGTGCCGGCGGAGCGCAGGGAAACTATGACTACACCTTC. The chain uses TRBV11-2 and TRBJ1-2; the D gene is possibly TRBD1 (5 bases). Germline V gene sequence: CDR1 SGHAT, CDR2 FQNNGV. The CDR3 has 13 residues.

The chain employs TRBV4-2 and TRBJ2-5, with a possible D match to TRBD2 (7 bases). The CDR3 has 15 amino acids. The germline V gene has CDR1 LGHNA and CDR2 YNFKEQ. Trimming took off 11 bases at V and 4 bases at J, with 23 bases between the two ends. The CDR3 nucleotides are TGTGCCTGCAAGCAAGGGCGGGGGCCGGCAGAGACCCAGTACTTC. Protein sequence: CACKQGRGPAETQYF.

The CDR3 bases are TGTGCCAGCAGTGAGGGACTTCATGGCTACACCTTC. Residues: CASSEGLHGYTF. V usage is TRBV2 and J usage is TRBJ1-2; D might be TRBD1 (5 bases). CDR3 size: 12 residues. Germline-derived CDR1 and CDR2 are SNHLY and FYNNEI. Between the trimmed V and J ends, which lost 3 bases and 6 bases, there was a span of 8 bases.

To note about this clonotype: The junction does not match germline at one end; this may be a read error. This chain joins TRBV6-6 and TRBJ1-6; D ambiguous. CDR1 and CDR2 from the germline V gene are MNHNY and SVGAGI (reference sequence). This CDR3 spans 15 amino acids. The CDR3 loop is CTSRPSDGYNSLLHF. CDR3 bases: TGTACCAGCAGGCCGTCAGACGGCTATAATTCACTCCTCCACTTT.

By proportion, this clonotype is large. The chain links TRBV29-1 to TRBJ2-2; tentative D call: TRBD1 (5 bases). Trimming pared 5 bases from V and 0 bases from J, leaving 10 bases between. Germline CDR1 is SQVTM and CDR2 is ANQGSEA. There are 14 residues in the CDR3. CDR3 in DNA: TGCAGCGTTACAAGGACAACGAACACCGGGGAGCTGTTTTTT. Translating gives CSVTRTTNTGELFF.

The V call is TRBV7-8, the J call TRBJ1-2, with no clear D. The V end lost 5 bases, the J end lost 1 base, and 17 bases lay between the germline ends. Germline V gene data show CDR1 as SGHVS and CDR2 as FQNEAQ. The CDR3 extends over 16 amino acids. In DNA form, the CDR3 reads TGTGCCAGCAGCATAGGTTTAGGGTACCTTAACTATGGCTACACCTTC. Protein sequence: CASSIGLGYLNYGYTF.

Comments on this clonotype: This could be a read error, since a much larger clone is one nucleotide away. This chain joins TRBV28 and TRBJ1-3; D is uncertain. In germline, CDR1 is MDHEN, CDR2 SYDVKM. V lost 9 bases, J lost 4 bases, and 13 bases lay in between. The CDR3 extends over 13 amino acids. CDR3 amino acids: CARRRQSGNTIYF. The CDR3 nucleotides are TGTGCCAGAAGGAGACAATCCGGAAACACCATATATTTT.

The V gene is TRBV20-1, the J gene TRBJ1-1, with TRBD1 as a possible D gene (5 bases). Per the germline V gene, CDR1 is DFQATT and CDR2 is SNEGSKA (reference sequence). The CDR3 is 12 residues long. Trimming cost V 6 bases and J 4 bases, with 12 bases left between them. CDR3: CSASDSGTEAFF. As DNA, the CDR3 is TGCAGTGCGTCAGACAGTGGCACTGAAGCTTTCTTT.

This clonotype was recorded only once. One end of the junction fails to match germline, which may point to a read error. V is TRBV11-2 and J is TRBJ2-5, with TRBD1 identical over 12 bases. The CDR3 is 15 residues long. Germline loops: CDR1 SGHAT, CDR2 FQNNGV. The CDR3 loop is CTSSSIGTGGGTHYF. CDR3 in DNA: TGTACCAGCAGCTCGATAGGGACAGGGGGCGGGACCCACTACTTC.

This clonotype showed up many times. The V and J genes are TRBV6-1 and TRBJ1-1; 7 bases line up with TRBD1. Germline loops: CDR1 MNHNS, CDR2 SASEGT. The J segment lost 4 bases and the V segment lost 5 bases, leaving 7 bases of the junction unmatched. The CDR3 consists of 14 residues. The DNA for the CDR3 is TGTGCCAGCAGTAGGGGGGACAGATCCACTGAAGCTTTCTTT. This translates into CASSRGDRSTEAFF.

As regards this clonotype: At one end the junction does not follow the germline gene, possibly because of a read error. The chain carries TRBV12-3 or TRBV12-4 and TRBJ2-7, with TRBD1 matching over 8 bases. The CDR3 extends over 15 amino acids. The CDR3 DNA reads as TGTACCAGTAGATACAGACAGGGGAGCTCCTACAAGCAGTGCTTC. Its protein is CTSRYRQGSSYKQCF.

This clonotype was counted at least ten times. V and J are TRBV7-9 and TRBJ1-1, with D tentatively TRBD1 (5 bases). From germline, CDR1 is SEHNR and CDR2 FQNEAQ (reference sequence). The V end lost 4 bases, the J end lost 5 bases, and 17 bases lay between the germline ends. The CDR3 extends over 15 amino acids. The CDR3 region is CASSSGTLGRTEAFF. CDR3 nucleotides: TGTGCCAGCAGCTCCGGGACTTTAGGCCGTACTGAAGCTTTCTTT.

In regard to this clonotype: An end of the junction differs from the germline gene, which may be a read error. The rearrangement uses TRBV28 and TRBJ1-1; a possible D gene is TRBD1 (6 bases). Germline-derived CDR1 and CDR2 are MDHEN and SYDVKM. This CDR3 has 15 residues. The CDR3 DNA follows: TGTGTCAGCAGACCACAGGGACCCACTAACACTGAAGCTTTCTTT. This translates into CVSRPQGPTNTEAFF.

The chain recombines TRBV6-5 with TRBJ2-3; 7 positions match TRBD1. The CDR3 has 19 amino acids. J gave up 0 bases and V 2 bases, and 14 bases lay outside the gene matches. Per germline, CDR1 MNHEY and CDR2 SVGAGI. The chain's CDR3 is CASSYAGSRGGSSTDTQYF. The CDR3 DNA reads as TGTGCCAGCAGTTACGCGGGTTCTAGAGGGGGCTCTAGCACAGATACGCAGTATTTT.

This clonotype was seen a handful of times. This clone may be a read error of a much larger clone one base away. The chain recombines TRBV9 with TRBJ2-1, with TRBD1 matching 7 bases. With V trimmed by 3 bases and J by 5 bases, 2 bases remained unmatched. The length of the CDR3 is 13 residues. Germline CDR1 and CDR2: SGDLS and YYNGEE. This CDR3 is CASSGQGNNEQFF. The CDR3 bases are TGTGCCAGCAGCGGACAGGGAAACAATGAGCAGTTCTTC.

A word on this clonotype: Mismatch with germline at one junction end may stem from a read error. The chain employs TRBV6-2 or TRBV6-3 and TRBJ2-2, with D possibly matching TRBD2 (5 bases). The CDR3 covers 17 residues. CDR1 is MNHEY, CDR2 SVGEGT, per germline. The CDR3 sequence: CASSYAQQRANTGELFF. CDR3 DNA: TGTGCCAGCAGTTACGCCCAACAGAGAGCCAACACCGGGGAGCTCTTTTTT.

This clonotype rates as medium-sized. V gene TRBV5-4 combines with J gene TRBJ2-1; 7 bases align to TRBD1. Germline V gene lookup returns CDR1 SGHNT and CDR2 YYREEE (reference sequence). Unmatched junction bases numbered 11, after V lost 5 bases and J lost 15 bases. The CDR3 sequence is 12 residues long. In DNA form, the CDR3 reads TGTGCCAGCAGGCTAAACAGGGGCCTGCCGTTCTTC. Protein: CASRLNRGLPFF.

This clonotype appeared a single time. This sequence joins TRBV4-3 and TRBJ2-1, with D perhaps matching TRBD2 (5 bases). The CDR3 has 15 residues. Trimming took off 5 bases at V and 8 bases at J, with 19 bases between the two ends. Germline V CDR1 and CDR2: LGHNA, YSLEER. The CDR3 coding sequence is TGCGCCAGCAGCTCGAGCGAGAGGGCTGGCGATGAGCAGTTCTTC. Translated: CASSSSERAGDEQFF.

A word on this clonotype: The junction departs from the called germline gene at one end, perhaps through a read error. The J gene is TRBJ1-2, the V gene TRBV7-8; TRBD1 matches 7 bases. The CDR3 length is 15 residues. Germline CDR1 and CDR2: SGHVS and FQNEAQ. CDR3 protein: CTSSLNPAGGGCYTF. The CDR3, as DNA: TGTACCAGCAGTTTAAACCCGGCAGGGGGTGGTTGCTACACCTTC.